The present entry profiles one TCR beta chain with its context. The record originates from a study of blood T cell repertoires in COVID-19. Overall study: The United States, Italy and Spain supplied acute and convalescent COVID-19 samples. Sources were T cells, B-cell-depleted T cells, or PBMCs; the material itself was cDNA or gDNA.

The assay was immunoSEQ multiplex PCR, and TCRdb's table has in-frame clones only and misses some. The data contain 150,000 to 200,000 clones, 85% to 90% of them singletons. The CDR3 totals 16 residues. Germline CDR1 is SGHNT and CDR2 is YYREEE (reference sequence). Unmatched junction bases numbered 10, after V lost 4 bases and J lost 5 bases. Clinical history reported by participants formed the basis on which cohorts were assigned. The specimen sequenced was PBMCs or T cells enriched from blood (not recorded which). The chain couples TRBV5-4 to TRBJ2-1; 9 nucleotides match TRBD2. The origin of this receptor is a woman aged 40 to 50 with acute COVID-19. The CDR3 bases are TGTGCCAGCAGCCCGGGGCTAGCGGGGACCAACAATGAGCAGTTCTTC. It is translated as CASSPGLAGTNNEQFF.